What follows are 10 T cell receptor beta chains derived from one specimen sequenced in a study of PD-1 blockade in classical Hodgkin lymphoma. The time point is: cycle 4 day 1 (C4D1), after less than 7 weeks of nivolumab. Every single patient, without exception, relapsed after autologous stem cell transplantation, and brentuximab vedotin exposure varied. Data came from immunoSEQ multiplex PCR; TCRdb stores just in-frame clones and leaves some out. The sample has tens of thousands of clones, 80% seen once. This sample comprised peripheral blood mononuclear cells (PBMCs), obtained before the fourth cycle of nivolumab. These TCRs come from a human donor with classical Hodgkin lymphoma.

The V and J genes are TRBV7-2 and TRBJ2-7, with 9 positions matching TRBD1. Germline V gene lookup returns CDR1 SGHTA and CDR2 FQGNSA. Trimming took 5 bases from V and 3 from J; bases not matched to a gene: 5. CDR3 length: 14 residues. CDR3 in amino acids: CASSRQGVVYEQYF. The CDR3 DNA sequence: TGTGCCAGCAGCAGACAGGGGGTAGTCTACGAGCAGTACTTC. The variable domain in full, completed from reference TRBV7-2 and TRBJ2-7, reads GAGVSQSPSNKVTEKGKDVELRCDPISGHTALYWYRQSLGQGLEFLIYFQGNSAPDKSGLPSDRFSAERTGGSVSTLTIQRTQQEDSAVYLCASSRQGVVYEQYFGPGTRLTVT.

This clone was detected only a few times. In DNA, the CDR3 is TGTGCCAGCAGCGACGTACTAGCGGGAGGCGAGCGGGGCACAGATACGCAGTATTTT. Amino acids: CASSDVLAGGERGTDTQYF. The rearrangement uses TRBV5-4 and TRBJ2-3, with 12 nucleotides matching TRBD2. The trim removed 4 bases at V and 1 base at J, leaving 13 bases unmatched. The V gene's germline CDR1 is SGHNT and CDR2 YYREEE (reference sequence). The CDR3 covers 19 residues.

The CDR3 reads CASSGAPAGSYGYTF. In nucleotides, the CDR3 is TGCGCCAGCAGTGGGGCGCCAGCTGGTAGCTATGGCTACACCTTC. The chain couples TRBV10-2 to TRBJ1-2; D not certain. V was cut by 4 bases and J by 4 bases, with 16 bases left in between. The germline CDR1 and CDR2 sequences are WSHSY and SAAADI. CDR3 length: 15 amino acids.

The V gene is TRBV7-2, the J gene TRBJ2-1; 10 bases fit TRBD1. J was trimmed by 5 bases and V by 5 bases; bases with no gene match: 12. Germline CDR1 is SGHTA and CDR2 is FQGNSA. The length of the CDR3 is 17 residues. CDR3 nucleotide sequence: TGTGCCAGCAGCATAATGATGACAGGGGGCGCTAACAATGAGCAGTTCTTC. This gives the protein CASSIMMTGGANNEQFF.

The chain uses TRBV5-1 and TRBJ1-2; D might be TRBD1 (6 bases). The V end was cut by 4 bases, the J end by 4 bases, with 14 bases between. The length of the CDR3 is 14 residues. The V gene's germline CDR1 is SGHRS and CDR2 YFSETQ. The CDR3 nucleotides read TGCGCCAGCAGCCCCGACGGGACAATCTATGGCTACACCTTC. Translating it yields CASSPDGTIYGYTF.

J is TRBJ2-5 and V is TRBV10-3; the D gene is possibly TRBD2 (6 bases). The DNA end lines up better with TRBJ2-7; the J call may be wrong. The CDR3 has 12 residues. Germline V gene sequence: CDR1 ENHRY, CDR2 SYGVKD. CDR3 region: CAIAGGAYEQYF. The CDR3 coding sequence is TGTGCCATCGCAGGCGGGGCGTACGAGCAGTACTTC.

The V and J genes are TRBV6-1 and TRBJ2-7; possibly TRBD1 or TRBD2 for D (5 bases each). The germline V and J ends were trimmed by 6 bases and 7 bases, with 13 bases remaining between them. Germline CDR1 MNHNS, CDR2 SASEGT. CDR3 length: 12 residues. For the CDR3, the DNA is TGTGCCAGCAGGGGATACGGGGCTGAGCAGTACTTC. It translates to CASRGYGAEQYF.

The rearrangement links TRBV19 to TRBJ1-2; D unresolved. V was pared by 1 base and J by 2 bases, with 8 bases between. The CDR3 consists of 14 residues. Germline values: CDR1 LNHDA, CDR2 SQIVND (reference sequence). CDR3 DNA: TGTGCCAGTAGTATAGGGCAGGCGAACTATGGCTACACCTTC. It specifies CASSIGQANYGYTF.

The chain recombines TRBV5-1 with TRBJ2-5, with D tentatively TRBD1 (6 bases). The CDR3 loop spans 15 amino acids. Trimming shortened V by 0 bases and J by 5 bases, and 14 bases separated the two germline ends. CDR1 is SGHRS and CDR2 is YFSETQ in the germline V gene. CDR3 in DNA: TGCGCCAGCAGCTTGGTATCAGGGGAGCGGGAGACCCAGTACTTC. It is translated as CASSLVSGERETQYF. Based on the CDR3 plus reference TRBV5-1 and TRBJ2-5, the full variable domain is KAGVTQTPRYLIKTRGQQVTLSCSPISGHRSVSWYQQTPGQGLQFLFEYFSETQRNKGNFPGRFSGRQFSNSRSEMNVSTLELGDSALYLCASSLVSGERETQYFGPGTRLLVL.

The chain combines TRBV28 with TRBJ1-4; D is uncertain. The germline CDR1 and CDR2 sequences are MDHEN and SYDVKM. CDR3 length: 15 amino acids. Trimming cost V 2 bases and J 2 bases, with 9 bases left between them. The CDR3 DNA is TGTGCCAGCAGTTTAGGGCTAGGCACTAATGAAAAACTGTTTTTT. Translating it yields CASSLGLGTNEKLFF.